This record covers a single T cell receptor (beta chain). Trimming left V 5 bases short and J 3 bases short, with 11 bases between. Germline CDR1 DFQATT, CDR2 SNEGSKA (reference sequence). The CDR3 totals 12 residues. The sample is drawn from a study of patients and donors after allogeneic stem cell transplantation. TCRdb recomputed calls from the RT-PCR reads with MiXCR, one row per CDR3 protein. Among 20,000 or so distinct CDR3 sequences listed, 4.5% to 6% were seen once. The TCR originated in a human donor who was either an allogeneic HSCT recipient or a stem cell or donor lymphocyte infusion donor (not recorded which). It is not recorded whose cells these are; they may come from a transplant donor. The material sequenced was blood, either unsorted or a sorted T cell fraction (not recorded which). This rearrangement joins TRBV20-1 to TRBJ2-7, with unresolved D. The CDR3 DNA is TGCAGTGCTGGCGTGAGGAGCTACGAGCAGTACTTC. It yields the protein CSAGVRSYEQYF.